Below are 23 T cell receptor beta chains sequenced from a single sample in a study of blood T cell repertoires in COVID-19. The table came from immunoSEQ multiplex PCR; TCRdb's copy has only in-frame clones and leaves some out. The sample lists about 230,000 clones, around 84% occurring once. The specimen was peripheral blood. Every receptor here comes from a man aged 40-55 years who had recovered from COVID-19.

The chain employs TRBV19 and TRBJ1-2, with D possibly being TRBD1 (5 bases). The germline V gene has CDR1 LNHDA and CDR2 SQIVND (reference sequence). V lost 2 bases and J 2 bases, leaving 15 bases between the germline ends. This CDR3 is 16 amino acids long. CDR3 DNA: TGTGCCAGTAGTATAAATGGAATGGACACCAACTATGGCTACACCTTC. It translates to CASSINGMDTNYGYTF.

The chain is built from TRBV2 and TRBJ2-2, with TRBD2 identical over 7 bases. The J segment lost 0 bases and the V segment lost 8 bases, leaving 3 bases of the junction unmatched. This CDR3 is built from 14 residues. Per germline, CDR1 SNHLY and CDR2 FYNNEI. The CDR3 nucleotides read TGTGCCAGCGCGGGAGCTTCGAACACCGGGGAGCTGTTTTTT. It is translated as CASAGASNTGELFF.

The V gene is TRBV2, the J gene TRBJ2-5; maybe TRBD1 (7 bases). The ends were cut back, 2 bases at V and 1 base at J, with 17 bases in the middle. Germline CDR1 is SNHLY and CDR2 is FYNNEI. CDR3 length: 17 residues. CDR3 region: CASSERPGGLFQETQYF. CDR3 nucleotide sequence: TGTGCCAGCAGTGAAAGGCCAGGGGGACTGTTCCAAGAGACCCAGTACTTC.

J is TRBJ2-7 and V is TRBV7-2; 11 bases match TRBD2. Trimming cost V 5 bases and J 6 bases; bases outside gene matches: 6. CDR1 and CDR2 (germline): SGHTA, FQGNSA. The CDR3 is 14 residues long. CDR3 in amino acids: CASSQTSGGFEQYF. The CDR3 coding sequence is TGTGCCAGCAGCCAAACTAGCGGGGGCTTCGAGCAGTACTTC.

This clone was seen just once. The chain is built from TRBV11-2 and TRBJ1-2; 10 bases fit TRBD1. Trimming took 1 base from V and 7 from J; bases not matched to a gene: 9. Germline values: CDR1 SGHAT, CDR2 FQNNGV. This CDR3 has 16 amino acids. CDR3 region: CASSLAIGQGVVGYTF. For the CDR3, the DNA is TGTGCCAGCAGCTTAGCTATCGGACAGGGGGTTGTTGGCTACACCTTC.

The gene calls are TRBV19 and TRBJ1-6, with unresolved D. V was shortened by 5 bases and J by 6 bases, with 11 bases between the two germline ends. This CDR3 has 14 residues. Germline lookup yields CDR1 LNHDA and CDR2 SQIVND (reference sequence). CDR3 protein: CASSLTTSNSPLHF. The CDR3, as DNA: TGTGCCAGTAGTTTGACAACCTCTAATTCACCCCTCCACTTT.

On this clone: Other DNA sequences in the same sample also yield this CDR3. CDR3 amino acids: CASSQGTGGFTEAFF. In nucleotides, the CDR3 is TGTGCCAGCTCACAGGGGACAGGGGGTTTCACTGAAGCTTTCTTT. The chain couples TRBV18 to TRBJ1-1, with 11 nucleotides matching TRBD1. The CDR3 is 15 amino acids. V shed 4 bases and J 4 bases; nucleotides not matched to a gene: 5. Germline-derived CDR1 and CDR2 are KGHSH and LQKENI.

This chain links TRBV27 with TRBJ1-2; perhaps TRBD1 as D (6 bases). V was shortened by 6 bases and J by 4 bases, with 12 bases between the two germline ends. CDR1 and CDR2 (germline): MNHEY, SMNVEV (reference sequence). The CDR3 is 13 amino acids. CDR3 sequence: CASRFTGSYGYTF. CDR3 bases: TGTGCCAGCAGGTTTACAGGGTCCTATGGCTACACCTTC.

This clone was observed at least ten times. V and J are TRBV6-2 or TRBV6-3 and TRBJ1-6; perhaps TRBD1 as D (6 bases). In germline, CDR1 is MNHEY, CDR2 SVGEGT. V dropped 6 bases and J dropped 2 bases, with 17 bases sitting between them. This CDR3 has 17 amino acids. The CDR3 coding sequence is TGTGCCAGCAGCCACTCGGGAGGGGACACCTATAATTCACCCCTCCACTTT. It encodes CASSHSGGDTYNSPLHF.

J is TRBJ2-3 and V is TRBV29-1; 7 positions match TRBD2. V lost 4 bases and J lost 1; bases outside the gene matches: 8. Germline assignment: CDR1 SQVTM and CDR2 ANQGSEA. CDR3 length: 15 amino acids. The CDR3 nucleotides are TGCAGCGTTGGAATGACGGGGGGACGCACAGATACGCAGTATTTT. Its protein is CSVGMTGGRTDTQYF.

This chain links TRBV19 with TRBJ1-5, with D perhaps TRBD1 (5 bases). V was clipped by 4 bases and J by 2 bases, with 9 bases between them. Germline V gene lookup returns CDR1 LNHDA and CDR2 SQIVND (reference sequence). This CDR3 comprises 14 residues. CDR3 in amino acids: CASSRQSGNQPQHF. CDR3 sequence (DNA): TGTGCCAGTAGTAGACAGTCAGGCAATCAGCCCCAGCATTTT.

The chain employs TRBV5-1 and TRBJ1-1; maybe TRBD1 (5 bases). CDR1 is SGHRS, CDR2 YFSETQ, per germline. There are 14 residues in the CDR3. The ends were cut back, 0 bases at V and 3 bases at J, with 9 bases in the middle. The CDR3, as DNA: TGCGCCAGCAGCTTGGGACAGACCTACACTGAAGCTTTCTTT. As protein: CASSLGQTYTEAFF.

This clone was counted between two and nine times. V and J are TRBV10-3 and TRBJ2-2; 11 positions agree with TRBD2. V was pared by 2 bases and J by 9 bases, with 8 bases of the junction left unmatched. There are 16 residues in the CDR3. Looked up from germline, CDR1 is ENHRY and CDR2 is SYGVKD. This CDR3 is CAISERSGRADRELFF. The DNA of the CDR3 is TGTGCCATCAGTGAGCGTAGCGGGAGGGCCGACAGGGAGCTGTTTTTT.

The CDR3 sequence: CASSLWALLNYGYTF. CDR3 DNA: TGTGCCAGCAGCTTATGGGCCCTCCTCAACTATGGCTACACCTTC. The chain links TRBV7-2 to TRBJ1-2, with D uncertain. V was shortened by 2 bases and J by 2 bases, with 12 bases between the two germline ends. Germline lookup yields CDR1 SGHTA and CDR2 FQGNSA. CDR3 length equals 15 residues.

The chain joins TRBV6-6 to TRBJ1-5; D call uncertain. CDR3 length: 16 amino acids. CDR1 is MNHNY and CDR2 is SVGAGI in the germline V gene (reference sequence). Trimming took 6 bases from V and 2 from J, leaving 17 bases between them. For the CDR3, the DNA is TGTGCCAGCAGCCACCACCAGAACGGGGGCAATCAGCCCCAGCATTTT. It translates to CASSHHQNGGNQPQHF.

This clone has a single count. This chain connects TRBV6-2 or TRBV6-3 to TRBJ1-2; D not certain. From germline, CDR1 is MNHEY and CDR2 SVGEGT. This CDR3 has 12 amino acids. V was clipped by 2 bases and J by 4 bases, with 5 bases between them. The CDR3 coding sequence is TGTGCCAGCAGTTACGGCCGCTATGGCTACACCTTC. It yields the protein CASSYGRYGYTF.

The chain is built from TRBV5-1 and TRBJ2-7; 9 bases align to TRBD2. Germline lookup yields CDR1 SGHRS and CDR2 YFSETQ. The CDR3 consists of 15 residues. V shed 5 bases, J shed 6 bases, and the junction held 12 bases outside the gene matches. CDR3 in DNA: TGCGCCAGCAGAGCCGTCCCTAGCGGGACCGGCGAGCAGTACTTC. Protein sequence: CASRAVPSGTGEQYF. Full variable domain (rest looked up from reference TRBV5-1 and TRBJ2-7): KAGVTQTPRYLIKTRGQQVTLSCSPISGHRSVSWYQQTPGQGLQFLFEYFSETQRNKGNFPGRFSGRQFSNSRSEMNVSTLELGDSALYLCASRAVPSGTGEQYFGPGTRLTVT.

The chain has TRBV4-1 and TRBJ2-3, with TRBD2 matching 7 bases. The junction had 2 bases not matched to a gene; V was cut back by 8 bases and J by 3 bases. CDR3 length equals 12 residues. Germline CDR1 and CDR2: MGHRA and YSYEKL. The CDR3 DNA is TGCGCCAGCGCGGGAGTTACAGATACGCAGTATTTT. This codes for CASAGVTDTQYF.

The sample holds one count of this clone. V gene TRBV28 combines with J gene TRBJ2-7; D might be TRBD2 (6 bases). The CDR3 consists of 17 residues. Germline CDR1 and CDR2: MDHEN and SYDVKM. Trimming cost V 1 base and J 2 bases, with 18 bases left between them. Here the CDR3 reads CASSLSKWRESTYEQYF. As DNA, the CDR3 is TGTGCCAGCAGTTTATCAAAATGGAGGGAGAGCACCTACGAGCAGTACTTC.

This clone was counted a single time. The sample contains more than one DNA sequence encoding this CDR3. The chain joins TRBV2 to TRBJ1-4; 8 bases are shared with TRBD1. The CDR3 is made up of 12 amino acids. V was clipped by 6 bases and J by 7 bases; unmatched bases: 1. Germline V lookup: CDR1 SNHLY, CDR2 FYNNEI. DNA of the CDR3: TGTGCCAGCAGGGACAGGGTTGAAAAACTGTTTTTT. Its translation is CASRDRVEKLFF.

The rearrangement links TRBV18 to TRBJ1-1; 10 bases match TRBD1. CDR3 length: 20 amino acids. The germline V gene encodes CDR1 KGHSH and CDR2 LQKENI. V gave up 3 bases and J gave up 1 base; unmatched junction bases: 17. Written as DNA, the CDR3 is TGTGCCAGCTCACCTTATCGCCCCGACAGGGGGCTTAATTCGAACACTGAAGCTTTCTTT. This sequence encodes CASSPYRPDRGLNSNTEAFF.

This chain joins TRBV5-1 and TRBJ1-4; D is perhaps TRBD1 (6 bases). Looked up from germline, CDR1 is SGHRS and CDR2 is YFSETQ. The V and J ends lost 0 bases and 4 bases respectively, with 10 bases between them. The CDR3 is 15 residues long. The CDR3 DNA sequence: TGCGCCAGCAGCTTGGTCGGGACACTTAATGAAAAACTGTTTTTT. Its translation: CASSLVGTLNEKLFF.

This chain joins TRBV10-3 and TRBJ2-5; 8 bases are shared with TRBD1. Germline-derived CDR1 and CDR2 are ENHRY and SYGVKD. V lost 4 bases and J lost 4; bases outside the gene matches: 5. The CDR3 spans 14 residues. The CDR3 loop is CAISGGTGGETQYF. The CDR3 DNA reads as TGTGCCATCAGTGGTGGGACAGGCGGAGAGACCCAGTACTTC.